This T cell receptor (beta chain) was recovered during a study of Ad26.COV2.S vaccination and SARS-CoV-2 variants. Study details: A COV1001 Ad26.COV2.S trial-arm participant provided the sample. Administration of Ad26.COV2.S was intramuscular, either once or twice 56 days apart. Overall study findings and caveats: For non-spike TCRs, breadth in vaccine recipients resembled that in placebo recipients. Marked by substantial breadth, spike-specific CD8+ and CD4+ T cell responses were reportedly seen after vaccination.

Using immunoSEQ multiplex PCR, the repertoire was profiled, and TCRdb retains in-frame clones only, with some absent. The sample yields over 250,000 clones, more than 70% seen once. Treatment of the sample: roughly 20 received Ad26.COV2.S at low or high dose, single or two shots; 5 received placebo; per-sample allocation not given. Collection of samples fell on day 63 after the first vaccine or placebo injection. V was clipped by 7 bases and J by 8 bases; unmatched bases: 7. This CDR3 spans 13 amino acids. In germline, CDR1 is SGHAT, CDR2 FQNNGV. A word on this clone: Its matching antigen is unknown.

The J gene is TRBJ2-1, the V gene TRBV11-2, with 8 bases lining up with TRBD1. The sample in question was peripheral blood, obtained in a trial of Ad26.COV2.S vaccine versus placebo. This receptor was obtained from a person between 18 and 65 years old who received the Ad26.COV2.S COVID-19 vaccine or a placebo. The CDR3 sequence is CASTLDRVDEQFF. The CDR3 DNA is TGTGCCAGCACCCTGGACAGGGTGGATGAGCAGTTCTTC.